This TCR beta chain was retrieved from a study of post-analysis software for immune sequencing data (dated by TCRdb to between 2014 and 2017). With respect to the entire study: Disease courses on record covered relapsing-remitting, secondary progressive and progressive-relapsing multiple sclerosis, though some patients had no subtype annotation. The patient repertoires were compared against around 11 previously published healthy control repertoires obtained from donors aged roughly 6 to 28 years. A subset of samples was prepared in parallel using single-end sample barcoding, then pooled and co-amplified after Illumina adapter ligation. Study-wide conclusions, independent of this receptor: Strong co-clustering of samples prepared in the same batch was shown by direct clustering with F measure, prompting a batch-effect correction. Significantly higher frequencies in patients than in controls were found for a handful of TRBV segments, including TRBV5-6, TRBV5-1 and TRBV20-1. The control group was slightly older than the multiple sclerosis patient group. Compared with controls, multiple sclerosis patients had significantly lower normalized Chao1 diversity, a finding suggesting substantial peripheral T-cell clonal expansion.

To demonstrate the VDJtools post-analysis software, the study profiled TCR beta repertoires from the peripheral blood of some 13 young patients with multiple sclerosis. The multiple sclerosis patients were children and adolescents between roughly 6 and 16 years of age. The library was prepared using PCR. The instrument was an Illumina HiSeq 2500. Unique molecular identifiers were incorporated into TCR beta cDNA libraries to reduce PCR and sequencing biases. Approximately 500,000 cDNA molecules were obtained per 1 to 10 million input T cells, so each molecule approximated one T cell. The patient libraries were prepared and sequenced with the same protocol used for the earlier healthy control dataset. Samples belonging to the same batch were prepared together, multiplexed and sequenced on a shared HiSeq lane. On the authors' methods: MIGEC was used to process the raw barcoded reads, and molecular identifier groups with only a single read were discarded before consensus assembly and CDR3 extraction. VDJtools was used for post-analysis of the clonotype tables, and diversity was normalized by down-sampling every dataset to the size of the smallest sample. To correct batch-related cross-sample contamination, repertoire overlap clustering matched CDR3 amino acid sequences but not nucleotide sequences. Using fastp at Q25 and MiXCR, TCRdb reprocessed the public reads and kept productive beta chains. Every CDR3 protein is listed once, alongside the most common genes and DNA of its rows. The V and J calls were determined by TCRdb, not by the authors. For this sample there are hundreds of thousands of distinct CDR3 sequences; roughly 58% appear just once. Approximately 4.2% of the sample goes to the ten largest clones.

V and J are trimmed by 3 bases and 4 bases, and the gene matches miss 3 bases of the junction. The CDR3 measures 14 amino acids from cysteine to phenylalanine. Of all the DNA, just the CDR3 is kept, 42 bases in frame from base 1. CDR1 SEHNR and CDR2 FQNEAQ are derived from the germline V gene (reference sequence). This clonotype was seen a few times. The specificity of this receptor is unknown. Per-base qualities were not stored, and no clone one base away is much larger. The sample comprised blood. The chain was built from TRBV7-9 and TRBJ1-2, with 9 bases in between that match TRBD1. The clonotype comes from a girl aged 5 to 17 with multiple sclerosis. The nucleotides are TGTGCCAGCAGCTTGGAGACAGGGGGCTATGGCTACACCTTC. It translates as CASSLETGGYGYTF.